The 21 T cell receptor beta chains presented below share a single source sample, sequenced in a study of shared clonotypes between healthy human individuals (TCRdb year 2020). The receptor library was made with the immunoSEQ multiplex PCR assay. TCRdb took over this immuneACCESS table, retaining in-frame rearrangements with V and J assigned. Such tables are incomplete; in checked studies, under half of the missing clones stem from an unresolved V gene, and the remainder is unexplained. The sample data list millions of clones, and roughly 92% of these were observed just once. The ten biggest clones cover more than 0.12% of the sample. The sample taken for sequencing was naive CD4+ T cells sorted from blood. The sample's cell subset or site label is to be understood as: CD45RA+ positively selected. These receptors originate from a man aged 18-30 years in good health.

V and J are TRBV28 and TRBJ2-1; possible D gene TRBD1, 6 bases. V lost 6 bases and J lost 9, with 18 bases in between. The length of the CDR3 is 14 residues. Germline-derived CDR1 and CDR2 are MDHEN and SYDVKM. The CDR3 sequence is CASSEYRAQGEQFF. In DNA, the CDR3 is TGTGCCAGCAGCGAGTACAGGGCCCAGGGTGAGCAGTTCTTC.

This clone appeared a single time. The chain is built from TRBV4-1 and TRBJ1-1; TRBD1 aligns across 8 bases. CDR3 size: 19 residues. The V and J ends lost 3 bases and 6 bases, in that order; junction bases with no gene match: 21. The V gene's germline CDR1 is MGHRA and CDR2 YSYEKL. The DNA for the CDR3 is TGCGCCAGCAGCCAGGACGGGAACAGGGGGACCCGGGGGGTAGCTGAAGCTTTCTTT. This encodes CASSQDGNRGTRGVAEAFF.

The sample holds a few counts of this clone. CDR3 DNA sequence: TGTGCCAGCAGCCAAGATTCGTACCCCGTTCGAGAGCTGTTTTTT. Its protein product is CASSQDSYPVRELFF. The chain joins TRBV14 to TRBJ2-2; D gene ambiguous. V was cut by 0 bases and J by 11 bases, with 16 bases left in between. Per germline, CDR1 SGHDN and CDR2 FVKESK. This CDR3 has 15 residues.

The chain joins TRBV10-3 to TRBJ1-2, with D unclear. Germline-derived CDR1 and CDR2 are ENHRY and SYGVKD. The CDR3 has 11 amino acids. The V end was cut by 3 bases, the J end by 12 bases, with 11 bases between. The CDR3 protein is CAISDIWHHTF. For the CDR3, the DNA is TGTGCCATCAGTGATATTTGGCACCACACCTTC.

This chain joins TRBV5-1 and TRBJ2-3, with unresolved D. Trimming cost V 3 bases and J 3 bases, with 14 bases left between them. CDR3 length: 15 amino acids. Germline V lookup: CDR1 SGHRS, CDR2 YFSETQ. In DNA form, the CDR3 reads TGCGCCAGCAGCTCGCTGACCCCGGAGACAGATACGCAGTATTTT. Translated, it gives CASSSLTPETDTQYF. The whole variable domain, remainder taken from reference TRBV5-1 and TRBJ2-3, is KAGVTQTPRYLIKTRGQQVTLSCSPISGHRSVSWYQQTPGQGLQFLFEYFSETQRNKGNFPGRFSGRQFSNSRSEMNVSTLELGDSALYLCASSSLTPETDTQYFGPGTRLTVL.

The genes are TRBV18 and TRBJ1-4; D is undetermined. V lost 2 bases, J lost 4 bases, and 11 bases lay in between. The CDR3 is 15 amino acids. Per the germline V gene, CDR1 is KGHSH and CDR2 is LQKENI. The CDR3 DNA reads TGTGCCAGCTCACCAATAAGTGACGGTAATGAAAAACTGTTTTTT. Encoded protein: CASSPISDGNEKLFF.

The rearrangement joins TRBV30 to TRBJ2-4; D unresolved. Trimming pared 5 bases from V and 3 bases from J, leaving 11 bases between. Looked up from germline, CDR1 is GTSNPN and CDR2 is SVGIG (reference sequence). The CDR3 sequence is 13 residues long. CDR3 region: CAWEHSGKNIQYF. The CDR3 DNA reads TGTGCCTGGGAACACAGTGGCAAAAACATTCAGTACTTC. The variable domain in full, completed from reference TRBV30 and TRBJ2-4, reads SQTIHQWPATLVQPVGSPLSLECTVEGTSNPNLYWYRQAAGRGLQLLFYSVGIGQISSEVPQNLSASRPQDRQFILSSKKLLLSDSGFYLCAWEHSGKNIQYFGAGTRLSVL.

The chain employs TRBV6-5 and TRBJ2-5; 8 bases align to TRBD2. Germline V gene data show CDR1 as MNHEY and CDR2 as SVGAGI. The junction had 7 bases not matched to a gene; V was cut back by 8 bases and J by 5 bases. The CDR3 totals 13 residues. CDR3 sequence reads: CASCSGSGETQYF. Here the CDR3 DNA reads TGTGCCAGCTGCAGCGGGAGCGGGGAGACCCAGTACTTC.

To note about this clone: This CDR3 is also generated by other DNA sequences in the sample. This chain links TRBV5-1 with TRBJ2-3; D gene uncertain. The V and J ends lost 3 bases and 1 base respectively, with 3 bases between them. The CDR3 is 12 residues long. The V gene's germline CDR1 is SGHRS and CDR2 YFSETQ. CDR3: CASSSGTDTQYF. CDR3 DNA sequence: TGCGCCAGCAGCTCCGGCACAGATACGCAGTATTTT. The entire variable domain, with the rest obtained from reference TRBV5-1 and TRBJ2-3, is as follows: KAGVTQTPRYLIKTRGQQVTLSCSPISGHRSVSWYQQTPGQGLQFLFEYFSETQRNKGNFPGRFSGRQFSNSRSEMNVSTLELGDSALYLCASSSGTDTQYFGPGTRLTVL.

A remark on this clone: This specimen includes other DNA sequences encoding the same CDR3. The chain links TRBV6-5 to TRBJ1-5; D remains unclear. V shed 5 bases and J shed 1 base, with 9 bases lying between them. There are 14 residues in the CDR3. Per the germline V gene, CDR1 is MNHEY and CDR2 is SVGAGI. The CDR3 reads CASSEGDSNQPQHF. Written as DNA, the CDR3 is TGTGCCAGCAGTGAGGGCGACAGCAATCAGCCCCAGCATTTT.

This clone was counted a few times. V is TRBV5-6 and J is TRBJ1-1, with D tentatively TRBD1 (5 bases). The CDR3 runs 15 residues. With 5 bases removed from V and 2 bases from J, the gap between germline ends came to 16 bases. CDR1 SGHDT and CDR2 YYEEEE come from the germline V gene. The CDR3 DNA follows: TGTGCCAGCAGTGAGTTGGGGCGAAGTAACACTGAAGCTTTCTTT. Translated, it gives CASSELGRSNTEAFF.

The chain employs TRBV2 and TRBJ1-4; D remains unclear. The CDR3 is made up of 11 amino acids. Per germline, CDR1 SNHLY and CDR2 FYNNEI. The germline V and J ends were trimmed by 0 bases and 16 bases, with 9 bases remaining between them. CDR3 bases: TGTGCCAGCAGTGAAGCGCTTGACCGGTTTTTT. Protein: CASSEALDRFF.

The CDR3 sequence: CASSLSANSPLHF. As DNA, the CDR3 is TGTGCCAGCAGCTTGAGTGCGAATTCACCCCTCCACTTT. V usage is TRBV5-8 and J usage is TRBJ1-6; D is undetermined. The CDR3 extends over 13 amino acids. The germline CDR1 and CDR2 sequences are SGHTS and YDEGEE. Trimming took off 1 base at V and 7 bases at J, with 6 bases between the two ends.

The chain carries TRBV2 and TRBJ2-7; 8 bases agree with TRBD2. Unmatched junction bases numbered 11, after V lost 10 bases and J lost 3 bases. This CDR3 contains 14 residues. CDR1 and CDR2 (germline): SNHLY, FYNNEI. The CDR3 sequence: CATSGGSLFYEQYF. The CDR3, as DNA: TGTGCCACGAGCGGGGGCAGCCTGTTCTACGAGCAGTACTTC.

Comment on this clone: Distinct nucleotide sequences in the sample also encode this CDR3. The rearrangement uses TRBV6-6 and TRBJ1-2; a possible D gene is TRBD1 (5 bases). CDR1 is MNHNY and CDR2 is SVGAGI in the germline V gene (reference sequence). V dropped 6 bases and J dropped 4 bases, with 12 bases sitting between them. The CDR3 consists of 13 residues. The CDR3 is CASSQTGGYGYTF. CDR3 DNA: TGTGCCAGCAGCCAAACCGGGGGCTATGGCTACACCTTC.

CDR3 protein: CAWSTGSRGTEAFF. The CDR3 coding sequence is TGTGCCTGGAGTACCGGGAGTAGGGGCACTGAAGCTTTCTTT. The J gene is TRBJ1-1, the V gene TRBV30; D perhaps matches TRBD1 (5 bases). Germline V lookup: CDR1 GTSNPN, CDR2 SVGIG (reference sequence). The CDR3 is 14 amino acids. V was clipped by 2 bases and J by 4 bases, with 14 bases between them. The full variable domain, completed using reference TRBV30 and TRBJ1-1, is SQTIHQWPATLVQPVGSPLSLECTVEGTSNPNLYWYRQAAGRGLQLLFYSVGIGQISSEVPQNLSASRPQDRQFILSSKKLLLSDSGFYLCAWSTGSRGTEAFFGQGTRLTVV.

V is TRBV7-9 and J is TRBJ2-2, with 7 bases fitting TRBD1. Germline V lookup: CDR1 SEHNR, CDR2 FQNEAQ (reference sequence). The CDR3 is 17 amino acids. Trimming cost V 4 bases and J 1 base; bases outside gene matches: 9. The CDR3 coding sequence is TGTGCCAGCAGCTACATGACAGGGCAGATGAACACCGGGGAGCTGTTTTTT. Protein sequence: CASSYMTGQMNTGELFF.

J is TRBJ2-1 and V is TRBV9; 9 bases are a match to TRBD1. J gave up 3 bases and V 3 bases, and 16 bases lay outside the gene matches. The CDR3 spans 19 residues. CDR1 and CDR2 from the germline V gene are SGDLS and YYNGEE. The CDR3, as DNA: TGTGCCAGCAGCGCCCGAATATCCACCGGGACAGGGATCTACAATGAGCAGTTCTTC. This codes for CASSARISTGTGIYNEQFF.

This chain joins TRBV2 and TRBJ1-3; D gene uncertain. Germline CDR1 is SNHLY and CDR2 is FYNNEI. CDR3 size: 15 residues. Trimming stripped 2 bases from V and 0 bases from J, with 8 bases between. The DNA of the CDR3 is TGTGCCAGCAGTGAACAGCCAAACTCTGGAAACACCATATATTTT. It codes for CASSEQPNSGNTIYF.

The chain joins TRBV6-1 to TRBJ1-3; no definite D call. The CDR3 length is 11 residues. From germline, CDR1 is MNHNS and CDR2 SASEGT. V lost 7 bases and J lost 7, with 8 bases in between. The CDR3 loop is CASTYKNTIYF. The DNA for the CDR3 is TGTGCCAGCACCTATAAGAACACCATATATTTT.

This chain links TRBV5-1 with TRBJ2-3; TRBD2 matches 8 bases. Germline V gene data show CDR1 as SGHRS and CDR2 as YFSETQ. V shed 6 bases, J shed 4 bases, and the junction held 7 bases outside the gene matches. The CDR3 covers 14 residues. This CDR3 is CASNLAGKADTQYF. The CDR3 DNA sequence: TGCGCCAGCAACTTAGCGGGGAAGGCAGATACGCAGTATTTT.